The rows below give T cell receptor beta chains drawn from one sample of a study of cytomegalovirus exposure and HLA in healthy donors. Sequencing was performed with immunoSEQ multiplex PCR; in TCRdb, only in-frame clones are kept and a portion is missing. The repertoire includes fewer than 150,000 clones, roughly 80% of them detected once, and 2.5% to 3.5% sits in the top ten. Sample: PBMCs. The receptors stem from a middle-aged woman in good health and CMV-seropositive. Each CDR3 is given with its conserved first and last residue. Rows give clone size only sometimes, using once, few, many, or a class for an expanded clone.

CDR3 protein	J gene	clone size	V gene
CASSQDGAGGGNQPQHF	TRBJ1-5	many	TRBV4-3
CASGAGLGRYEQYF	TRBJ2-7	-	TRBV6-4
CASSLTQGPQRAEKLFF	TRBJ1-4	-	TRBV5-6
CASSGGTSGVETQYF	TRBJ2-5	-	TRBV5-1
CASSPRQGHNSPLHF	TRBJ1-6	-	TRBV7-2
CASSGPGQGNSPLHF	TRBJ1-6	-	TRBV6-1
CASTEITGNNYNSPLHF	TRBJ1-6	-	TRBV6-1
CASSSTGGRAFF	TRBJ1-1	-	TRBV6-5
CASSPLGVQGAVGYGYTF	TRBJ1-2	-	TRBV19
CASSQIAGASTGELFF	TRBJ2-2	-	TRBV4-3